These 29 T cell receptor beta chains came from one sample sequenced in a study of blood T cells in healthy people across ages. The use of a sample-barcoded 5' primer and a J-beta primer mix characterized a second PCR of roughly 6 to 11 cycles. One entry per CDR3 protein results from TCRdb running MiXCR on the 5' RACE reads. The sample carries 650,000 to 1,000,000 distinct CDR3 sequences, under 40% recorded once. The sequenced sample was blood. These receptors originate from a man in his late teens or twenties in good health.

Ten or more counts support this clonotype. This chain connects TRBV27 to TRBJ2-5; no definite D call. Deletions cut 0 bases from V and 5 bases from J, with 7 bases between. The germline gives CDR1 MNHEY, CDR2 SMNVEV (reference sequence). The CDR3 sequence is 13 residues long. This CDR3 is CASSLSILETQYF. In DNA form, the CDR3 reads TGTGCCAGCAGTTTATCGATTCTGGAGACCCAGTACTTC.

V and J are TRBV20-1 and TRBJ1-2; weak D call: TRBD1 (6 bases). From germline, CDR1 is DFQATT and CDR2 SNEGSKA (reference sequence). V dropped 5 bases and J dropped 10 bases, with 20 bases sitting between them. This CDR3 is built from 13 residues. Here the CDR3 reads CSAEGGVISDYTF. The CDR3 DNA sequence: TGCAGTGCTGAAGGGGGGGTTATTAGTGACTACACCTTC.

Remarks on this clonotype: The junction departs from the called germline gene at one end, perhaps through a read error. The rearrangement uses TRBV12-3 or TRBV12-4 and TRBJ1-5; TRBD1 matches 7 bases. The CDR3 runs 13 residues. The CDR3: CAGSRQGGQPQHF. As DNA, the CDR3 is TGTGCCGGCAGTCGACAGGGCGGACAGCCCCAGCATTTT.

The gene calls are TRBV6-2 or TRBV6-3 and TRBJ2-7; D is perhaps TRBD1 (5 bases). This CDR3 comprises 16 residues. Trimming pared 2 bases from V and 2 bases from J, leaving 16 bases between. CDR1 MNHEY and CDR2 SVGEGT come from the germline V gene. The CDR3 DNA is TGTGCCAGCAGTTACCTACTCCTCGACAGAGCCTACGAGCAGTACTTC. This sequence encodes CASSYLLLDRAYEQYF.

The sample holds many counts of this clonotype. This chain links TRBV4-1 with TRBJ2-2; tentative D call: TRBD1 (6 bases). CDR1 and CDR2 from the germline V gene are MGHRA and YSYEKL. The CDR3 totals 13 residues. The V gene lost 0 bases and the J gene lost 11 bases, with 10 bases spanning the gap. CDR3 sequence: CASSQESGAELFF. As DNA, the CDR3 is TGCGCCAGCAGCCAAGAATCAGGGGCTGAGCTGTTTTTT.

V gene TRBV5-1 combines with J gene TRBJ1-1; 8 positions match TRBD1. Germline CDR1 reads SGHRS; CDR2 reads YFSETQ. The CDR3 sequence is 15 residues long. The junction had 9 bases not matched to a gene; V was cut back by 2 bases and J by 6 bases. For the CDR3, the DNA is TGCGCCAGCAGCTTTTGGACAGGGCCCGGACCTGAAGCTTTCTTT. It translates to CASSFWTGPGPEAFF.

Turning to this clonotype: This could be a read error, since a much larger clone is one nucleotide away. J is TRBJ2-1 and V is TRBV29-1; 10 positions match TRBD2. This CDR3 region has 17 residues. Germline V gene data show CDR1 as SQVTM and CDR2 as ANQGSEA. The CDR3 region is CSVVGSGGFVPDNGQFF. DNA of the CDR3: TGCAGCGTCGTGGGTAGCGGGGGGTTCGTTCCCGACAATGGGCAGTTCTTC.

The gene calls are TRBV10-3 and TRBJ2-7; TRBD1 matches at 9 bases. J gave up 7 bases and V 8 bases, and 12 bases lay outside the gene matches. This CDR3 is built from 14 residues. Germline assignment: CDR1 ENHRY and CDR2 SYGVKD. The CDR3 DNA reads as TGTGCCATCGGAGGGGGACAGGGCCGCAATGAGCAGTACTTC. Translated, it gives CAIGGGQGRNEQYF.

In this sample, this clonotype turned up many times. This chain connects TRBV5-5 to TRBJ2-7; D not resolved. This CDR3 is 16 amino acids long. Germline-derived CDR1 and CDR2 are SGHKS and YYEKEE (reference sequence). The V end lost 2 bases, the J end lost 0 bases, and 15 bases lay between the germline ends. The CDR3 DNA is TGTGCCAGCAGCTTTACGGTCCAGACTCCCTCCTACGAGCAGTACTTC. Its translation is CASSFTVQTPSYEQYF. Combining the CDR3 with reference TRBV5-5 and TRBJ2-7 gives the whole variable domain DAGVTQSPTHLIKTRGQQVTLRCSPISGHKSVSWYQQVLGQGPQFIFQYYEKEERGRGNFPDRFSARQFPNYSSELNVNALLLGDSALYLCASSFTVQTPSYEQYFGPGTRLTVT.

The chain couples TRBV5-5 to TRBJ2-1, with a possible D match to TRBD2 (6 bases). The J call may be in error: the DNA end matches TRBJ2-7 better. The CDR3 sequence is 14 residues long. Germline V gene sequence: CDR1 SGHKS, CDR2 YYEKEE (reference sequence). CDR3 protein: CASSLARTNNEQYF. DNA of the CDR3: TGTGCCAGCAGCTTGGCCCGGACTAACAATGAGCAGTACTTC.

The chain combines TRBV4-3 with TRBJ1-6; weak D call: TRBD1 (5 bases). The germline V gene encodes CDR1 LGHNA and CDR2 YSLEER. With 0 bases removed from V and 10 bases from J, the gap between germline ends came to 19 bases. This CDR3 spans 17 amino acids. In DNA, the CDR3 is TGCGCCAGCAGCCAAGATCAAGTGGTGCGGGGCGGCTCACCCCTCCACTTT. Protein sequence: CASSQDQVVRGGSPLHF.

The chain combines TRBV29-1 with TRBJ2-1; no clear D. Germline V gene lookup returns CDR1 SQVTM and CDR2 ANQGSEA. V was trimmed by 3 bases and J by 0 bases, leaving 12 bases between them. This CDR3 has 15 residues. CDR3 loop: CSVDNPTGSYNEQFF. DNA of the CDR3: TGCAGCGTTGACAACCCCACGGGCTCCTACAATGAGCAGTTCTTC.

This chain uses TRBV6-2 or TRBV6-3 with TRBJ2-2, with unresolved D. Germline lookup yields CDR1 MNHEY and CDR2 SVGEGT. V dropped 8 bases and J dropped 1 base, with 14 bases sitting between them. This CDR3 is 15 amino acids long. The CDR3: CASRSARRNTGELFF. CDR3 coding DNA: TGTGCCAGCCGCTCAGCGAGGAGGAACACCGGGGAGCTGTTTTTT.

The sample holds many counts of this clonotype. The gene calls are TRBV20-1 and TRBJ2-6; D not certain. This CDR3 has 15 residues. V was trimmed by 0 bases and J by 0 bases, leaving 6 bases between them. Germline-derived CDR1 and CDR2 are DFQATT and SNEGSKA (reference sequence). The CDR3 DNA follows: TGCAGTGCTAGAGATGCCCCCTCTGGGGCCAACGTCCTGACTTTC. Its translation: CSARDAPSGANVLTF.

This clonotype was seen only a few times. V gene TRBV20-1 combines with J gene TRBJ2-7, with D unclear. Trimming cost V 3 bases and J 2 bases, with 11 bases left between them. This CDR3 has 13 residues. CDR1 is DFQATT, CDR2 SNEGSKA, per germline (reference sequence). The CDR3 DNA is TGCAGTGCTAGTGACCCTAAAACCTACGAGCAGTACTTC. Translation gives CSASDPKTYEQYF.

This clonotype was recorded many times. This chain uses TRBV29-1 with TRBJ2-7; 7 bases align to TRBD1. The length of the CDR3 is 12 residues. With V trimmed by 2 bases and J by 6 bases, 4 bases remained unmatched. Germline V gene sequence: CDR1 SQVTM, CDR2 ANQGSEA. The CDR3, as DNA: TGCAGCGTTGAACAGTCAGGGGGCGAGCAGTACTTC. Translation gives CSVEQSGGEQYF.

This chain uses TRBV4-3 with TRBJ1-1, with D perhaps matching TRBD1 (6 bases). CDR1 is LGHNA, CDR2 YSLEER, per germline. The CDR3 sequence is 16 residues long. Trimming pared 0 bases from V and 1 base from J, leaving 12 bases between. The CDR3: CASSQDLTGSNTEAFF. CDR3 sequence (DNA): TGCGCCAGCAGCCAAGATTTAACAGGGTCGAACACTGAAGCTTTCTTT.

The chain couples TRBV4-1 to TRBJ1-4; D ambiguous. The V gene lost 3 bases and the J gene lost 11 bases, with 19 bases spanning the gap. From germline, CDR1 is MGHRA and CDR2 YSYEKL. This CDR3 region has 15 residues. In DNA, the CDR3 is TGCGCCAGCAGCCAGTCTCCGTTTGGCGGCGGGAAACTGTTTTTT. This translates into CASSQSPFGGGKLFF.

The chain has TRBV20-1 and TRBJ1-5, with D unresolved. Germline V CDR1 and CDR2: DFQATT, SNEGSKA (reference sequence). The V and J ends lost 6 bases and 2 bases respectively, with 17 bases between them. CDR3 size: 15 residues. CDR3 sequence: CSARGPVVRNQPQHF. Written as DNA, the CDR3 is TGCAGTGCCCGCGGACCGGTAGTACGCAATCAGCCCCAGCATTTT.

This clonotype was seen more than once but under ten times. The V and J genes are TRBV2 and TRBJ1-6; maybe TRBD1 (5 bases). The germline CDR1 and CDR2 sequences are SNHLY and FYNNEI. V lost 1 base and J lost 10, with 8 bases in between. The CDR3 is made up of 13 amino acids. CDR3 sequence: CASSEGRDSPLHF. The CDR3 region has the DNA TGTGCCAGCAGTGAAGGGAGGGACTCACCCCTCCACTTT.

The chain has TRBV12-3 or TRBV12-4 and TRBJ2-1; possible D gene TRBD2, 6 bases. The CDR3 spans 18 residues. V lost 7 bases to trimming and J lost 0 bases, with 22 bases between them. For the CDR3, the DNA is TGTGCCAGCACAACGAGGGATCTAGCGCACTCCTCCTACAATGAGCAGTTCTTC. This sequence encodes CASTTRDLAHSSYNEQFF.

This chain links TRBV9 with TRBJ2-1, with D maybe TRBD2 (6 bases). The CDR3 runs to 13 residues. Germline CDR1 is SGDLS and CDR2 is YYNGEE. CDR3 protein: CASGPREYNEQFF. The CDR3 bases are TGTGCAAGCGGGCCAAGGGAATACAATGAGCAGTTCTTC.

As regards this clonotype: Mismatch with germline at one junction end may stem from a read error. The V call is TRBV16, the J call TRBJ2-1; TRBD1 matches at 7 bases. Germline V lookup: CDR1 KGHSY, CDR2 FQNENV. The CDR3 is 15 amino acids. DNA for the CDR3: TGTGCCAGCAGCCAAAAACAGGGGTCTTACAATGAGCGGTTCTTC. The encoded protein is CASSQKQGSYNERFF.

V and J are TRBV2 and TRBJ1-1; possible D gene TRBD1, 6 bases. The length of the CDR3 is 15 residues. Trimming removed 2 bases at V and 0 bases at J, with 10 bases between. CDR1 is SNHLY, CDR2 FYNNEI, per germline. CDR3 sequence (DNA): TGTGCCAGCAGTGAATACGGACAGATGAACACTGAAGCTTTCTTT. It encodes CASSEYGQMNTEAFF.

This clonotype was seen a few times. The CDR3, as DNA: TGTGCCACCAGAGTGGGGCTACAGAGCTCCTACAATGAGCAGTTCTTC. As protein: CATRVGLQSSYNEQFF. This chain links TRBV15 with TRBJ2-1; D perhaps matches TRBD1 (5 bases). CDR1 and CDR2 from the germline V gene are LNHNV and YYDKDF (reference sequence). V lost 6 bases to trimming and J lost 0 bases, with 15 bases between them. The CDR3 covers 16 residues.

J is TRBJ1-1 and V is TRBV7-9, with TRBD1 matching over 9 bases. V shed 5 bases and J 1 base; nucleotides not matched to a gene: 5. Germline V gives CDR1 SEHNR, CDR2 FQNEAQ (reference sequence). The CDR3 totals 15 residues. The CDR3 loop reads CASSLRGQGNTEAFF. As DNA, the CDR3 is TGTGCCAGCAGCCTCCGGGGACAGGGGAACACTGAAGCTTTCTTT.

The V and J genes are TRBV3-1 and TRBJ2-3, with TRBD2 matching over 7 bases. Per germline, CDR1 LGHDT and CDR2 YNNKEL (reference sequence). The CDR3 is made up of 16 amino acids. The J segment lost 2 bases and the V segment lost 7 bases, leaving 12 bases of the junction unmatched. The CDR3 is CASNNWGGKATDTQYF. The CDR3 bases are TGTGCCAGCAATAACTGGGGGGGAAAGGCCACAGATACGCAGTATTTT.

The chain uses TRBV4-1 and TRBJ2-2; TRBD1 matches at 8 bases. From germline, CDR1 is MGHRA and CDR2 YSYEKL. This CDR3 is built from 18 residues. V shed 4 bases and J 3 bases; nucleotides not matched to a gene: 13. The CDR3 DNA reads as TGCGCCAGCAGCCGACAATCTAACAGGGGGACGCACACCGGGGAGCTGTTTTTT. Its translation is CASSRQSNRGTHTGELFF.

The chain couples TRBV7-2 to TRBJ2-1; D uncertain. Trimming left V 3 bases short and J 7 bases short, with 16 bases between. The CDR3 is 15 residues long. Germline V gives CDR1 SGHTA, CDR2 FQGNSA. In DNA, the CDR3 is TGTGCCAGCAGCTTCCAAGACATACGGCGGAATGAGCAGTTCTTC. This encodes CASSFQDIRRNEQFF.